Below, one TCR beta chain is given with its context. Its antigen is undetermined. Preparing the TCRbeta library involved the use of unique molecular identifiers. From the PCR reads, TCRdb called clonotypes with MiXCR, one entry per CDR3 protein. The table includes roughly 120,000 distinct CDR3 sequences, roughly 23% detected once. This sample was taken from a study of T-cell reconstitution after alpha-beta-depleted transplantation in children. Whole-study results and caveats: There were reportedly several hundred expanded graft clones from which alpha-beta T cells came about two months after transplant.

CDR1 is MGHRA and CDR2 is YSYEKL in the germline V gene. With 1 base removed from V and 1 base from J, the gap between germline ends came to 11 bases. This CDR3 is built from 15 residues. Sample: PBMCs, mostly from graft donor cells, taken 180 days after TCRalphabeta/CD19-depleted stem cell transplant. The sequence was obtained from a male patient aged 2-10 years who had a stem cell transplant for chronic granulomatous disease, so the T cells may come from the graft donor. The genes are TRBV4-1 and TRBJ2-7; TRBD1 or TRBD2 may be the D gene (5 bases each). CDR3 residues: CASSQAYEGSYEQYF. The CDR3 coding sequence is TGCGCCAGCAGCCAAGCATATGAGGGGTCCTACGAGCAGTACTTC.